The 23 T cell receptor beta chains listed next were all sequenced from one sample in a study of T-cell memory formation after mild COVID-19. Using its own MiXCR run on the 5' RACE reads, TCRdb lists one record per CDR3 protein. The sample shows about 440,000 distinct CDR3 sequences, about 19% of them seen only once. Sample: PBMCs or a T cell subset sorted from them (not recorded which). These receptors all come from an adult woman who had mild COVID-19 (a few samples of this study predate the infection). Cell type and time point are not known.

In DNA form, the CDR3 reads TGTGCCAGCAGTCCGGACAAGTCCCAAGAGACCCAGTACTTC. Protein product: CASSPDKSQETQYF. The chain carries TRBV12-3 or TRBV12-4 and TRBJ2-5; tentative D call: TRBD1 (5 bases). Deletions cut 5 bases from V and 1 base from J, with 11 bases between. The length of the CDR3 is 14 residues.

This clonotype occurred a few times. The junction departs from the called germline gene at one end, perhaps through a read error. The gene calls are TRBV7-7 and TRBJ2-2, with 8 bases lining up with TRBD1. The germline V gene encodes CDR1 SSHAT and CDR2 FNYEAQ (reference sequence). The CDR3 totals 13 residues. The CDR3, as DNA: TGTGCTAGCAGCTTAGCAGGGGGCCGGGAGCTGTTTTTT. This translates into CASSLAGGRELFF.

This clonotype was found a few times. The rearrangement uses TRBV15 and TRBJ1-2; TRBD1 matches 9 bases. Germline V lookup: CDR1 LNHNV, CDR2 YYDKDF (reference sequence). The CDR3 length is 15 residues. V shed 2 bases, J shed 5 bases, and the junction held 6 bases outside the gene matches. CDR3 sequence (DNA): TGTGCCACCAGCAGACCGGACAGGGGACAATATGGCTACACCTTC. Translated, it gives CATSRPDRGQYGYTF.

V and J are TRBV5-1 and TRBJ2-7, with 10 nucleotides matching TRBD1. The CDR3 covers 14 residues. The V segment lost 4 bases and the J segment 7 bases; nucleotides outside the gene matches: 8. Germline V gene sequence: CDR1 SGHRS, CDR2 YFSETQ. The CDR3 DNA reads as TGCGCCAGCAGCCCTGGACAGGGGGTGCGAGAGCAGTACTTC. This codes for CASSPGQGVREQYF.

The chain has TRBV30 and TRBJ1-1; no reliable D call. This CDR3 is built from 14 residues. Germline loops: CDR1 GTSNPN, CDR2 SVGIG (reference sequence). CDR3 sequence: CALPRRWAWTEAFF. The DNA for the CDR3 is TGTGCTCTCCCCCGCCGATGGGCGTGGACTGAAGCTTTCTTT.

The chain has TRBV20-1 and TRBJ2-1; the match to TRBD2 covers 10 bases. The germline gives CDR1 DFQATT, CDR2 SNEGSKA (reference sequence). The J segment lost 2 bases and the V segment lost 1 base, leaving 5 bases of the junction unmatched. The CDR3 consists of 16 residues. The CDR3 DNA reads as TGCAGTGCTAGAGGGTCTAGCGGGAGTCCCTACAATGAGCAGTTCTTC. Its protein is CSARGSSGSPYNEQFF.

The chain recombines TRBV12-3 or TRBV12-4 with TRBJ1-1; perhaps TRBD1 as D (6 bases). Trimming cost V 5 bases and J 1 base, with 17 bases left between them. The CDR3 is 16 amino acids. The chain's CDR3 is CASSPPPGQRNTEAFF. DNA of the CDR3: TGTGCCAGCAGTCCCCCCCCCGGACAGAGGAACACTGAAGCTTTCTTT.

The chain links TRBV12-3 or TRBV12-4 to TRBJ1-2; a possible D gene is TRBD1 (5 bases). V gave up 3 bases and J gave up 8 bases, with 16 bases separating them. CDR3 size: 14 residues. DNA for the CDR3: TGTGCCAGCAGTTTTCGAGGGGAACAAGGCGGCTACACCTTC. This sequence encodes CASSFRGEQGGYTF.

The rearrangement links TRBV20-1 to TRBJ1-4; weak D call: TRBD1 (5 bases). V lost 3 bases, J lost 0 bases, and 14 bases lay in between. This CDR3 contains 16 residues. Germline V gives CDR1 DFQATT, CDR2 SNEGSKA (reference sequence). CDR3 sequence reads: CSARGTGTATNEKLFF. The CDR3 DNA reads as TGCAGTGCTAGGGGTACCGGGACTGCAACTAATGAAAAACTGTTTTTT.

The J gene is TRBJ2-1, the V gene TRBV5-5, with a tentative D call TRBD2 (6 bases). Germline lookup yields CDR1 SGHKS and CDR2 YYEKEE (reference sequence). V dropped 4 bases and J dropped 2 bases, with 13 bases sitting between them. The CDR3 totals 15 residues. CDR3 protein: CASSLGGNPYNEQFF. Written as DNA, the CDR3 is TGTGCCAGCAGCCTGGGCGGGAATCCCTACAATGAGCAGTTCTTC.

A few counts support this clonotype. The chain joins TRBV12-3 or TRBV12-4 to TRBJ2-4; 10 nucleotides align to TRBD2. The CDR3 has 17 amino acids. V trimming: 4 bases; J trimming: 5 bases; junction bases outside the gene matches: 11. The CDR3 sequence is CASSSQREREGQNIQYF. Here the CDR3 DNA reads TGTGCCAGCAGTTCCCAAAGGGAGCGGGAGGGCCAAAACATTCAGTACTTC.

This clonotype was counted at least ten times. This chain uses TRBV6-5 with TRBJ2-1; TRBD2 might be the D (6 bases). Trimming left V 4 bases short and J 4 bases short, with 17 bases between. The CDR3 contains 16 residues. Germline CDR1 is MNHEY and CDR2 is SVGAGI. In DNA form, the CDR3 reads TGTGCCAGCAGTTCCGGAGGGTCTCGAGCTTACAATGAGCAGTTCTTC. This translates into CASSSGGSRAYNEQFF.

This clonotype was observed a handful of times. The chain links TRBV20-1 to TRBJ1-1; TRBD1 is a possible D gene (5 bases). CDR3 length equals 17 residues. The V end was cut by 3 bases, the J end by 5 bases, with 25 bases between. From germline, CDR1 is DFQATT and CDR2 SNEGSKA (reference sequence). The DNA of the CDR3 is TGCAGTGCTAGGGGCCCTCGACAGTGGGGCTTTAGAACTGAAGCTTTCTTT. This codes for CSARGPRQWGFRTEAFF.

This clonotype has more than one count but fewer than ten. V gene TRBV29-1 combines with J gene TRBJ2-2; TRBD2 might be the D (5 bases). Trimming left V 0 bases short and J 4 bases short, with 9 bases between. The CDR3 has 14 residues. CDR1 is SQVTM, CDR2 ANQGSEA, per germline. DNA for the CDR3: TGCAGCGTTGAAGAAGGTGCGGGCACCGGGGAGCTGTTTTTT. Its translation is CSVEEGAGTGELFF.

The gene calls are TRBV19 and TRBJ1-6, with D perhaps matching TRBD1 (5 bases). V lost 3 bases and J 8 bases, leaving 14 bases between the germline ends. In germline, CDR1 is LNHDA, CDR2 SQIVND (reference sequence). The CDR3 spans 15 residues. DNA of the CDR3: TGTGCCAGTAGTATGCGAGGGACCCAGGATTCACCCCTCCACTTT. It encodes CASSMRGTQDSPLHF.

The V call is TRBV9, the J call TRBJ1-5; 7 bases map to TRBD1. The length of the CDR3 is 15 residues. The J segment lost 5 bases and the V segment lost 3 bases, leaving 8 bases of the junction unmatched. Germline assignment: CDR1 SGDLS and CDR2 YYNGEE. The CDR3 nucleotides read TGTGCCAGCAGCGACTCGGGACAGCCGGATCAGCCCCAGCATTTT. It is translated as CASSDSGQPDQPQHF. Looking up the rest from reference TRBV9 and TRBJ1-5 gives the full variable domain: DSGVTQTPKHLITATGQRVTLRCSPRSGDLSVYWYQQSLDQGLQFLIQYYNGEERAKGNILERFSAQQFPDLHSELNLSSLELGDSALYFCASSDSGQPDQPQHFGDGTRLSIL.

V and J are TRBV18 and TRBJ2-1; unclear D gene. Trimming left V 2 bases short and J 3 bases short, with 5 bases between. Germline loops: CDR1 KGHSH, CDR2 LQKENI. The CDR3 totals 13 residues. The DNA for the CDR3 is TGTGCCAGCTCACCAGGCGGCTACAATGAGCAGTTCTTC. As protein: CASSPGGYNEQFF.

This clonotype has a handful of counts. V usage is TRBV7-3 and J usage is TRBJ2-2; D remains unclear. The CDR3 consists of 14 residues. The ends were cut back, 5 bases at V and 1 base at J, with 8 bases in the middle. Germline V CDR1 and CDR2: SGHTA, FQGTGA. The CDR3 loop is CASSLNLNTGELFF. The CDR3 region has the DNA TGTGCCAGCAGCCTTAACCTGAACACCGGGGAGCTGTTTTTT.

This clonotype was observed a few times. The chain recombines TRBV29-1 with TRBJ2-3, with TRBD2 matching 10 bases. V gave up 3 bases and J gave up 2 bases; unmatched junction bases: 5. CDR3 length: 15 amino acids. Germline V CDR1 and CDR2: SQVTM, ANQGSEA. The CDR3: CSVDSSGGNTDTQYF. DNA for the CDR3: TGCAGCGTTGATAGTAGCGGGGGGAACACAGATACGCAGTATTTT.

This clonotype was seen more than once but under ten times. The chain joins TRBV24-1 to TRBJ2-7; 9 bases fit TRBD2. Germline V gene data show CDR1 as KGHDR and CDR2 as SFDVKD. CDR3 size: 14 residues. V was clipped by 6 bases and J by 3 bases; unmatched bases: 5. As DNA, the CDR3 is TGTGCCACCAGTCCAGCGGGAGGTAGCTACGAGCAGTACTTC. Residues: CATSPAGGSYEQYF.

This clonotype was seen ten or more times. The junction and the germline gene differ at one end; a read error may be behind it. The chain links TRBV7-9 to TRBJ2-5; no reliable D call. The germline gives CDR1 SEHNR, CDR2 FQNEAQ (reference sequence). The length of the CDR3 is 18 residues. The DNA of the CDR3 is TGTGCCAGCACCTTATTGGGCTCCGGTGGTGGGTCCCAAGAGACCCAGTACTTC. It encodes CASTLLGSGGGSQETQYF. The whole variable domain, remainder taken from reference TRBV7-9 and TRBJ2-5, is DTGVSQNPRHKITKRGQNVTFRCDPISEHNRLYWYRQTLGQGPEFLTYFQNEAQLEKSRLLSDRFSAERPKGSFSTLEIQRTEQGDSAMYLCASTLLGSGGGSQETQYFGPGTRLLVL.

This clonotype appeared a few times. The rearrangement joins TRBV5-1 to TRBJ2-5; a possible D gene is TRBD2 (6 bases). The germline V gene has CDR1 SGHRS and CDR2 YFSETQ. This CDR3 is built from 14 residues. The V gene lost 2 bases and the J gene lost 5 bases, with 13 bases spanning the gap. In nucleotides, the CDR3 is TGCGCCAGCAGCTTTGGAGGGAGCGGCGAGACCCAGTACTTC. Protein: CASSFGGSGETQYF.

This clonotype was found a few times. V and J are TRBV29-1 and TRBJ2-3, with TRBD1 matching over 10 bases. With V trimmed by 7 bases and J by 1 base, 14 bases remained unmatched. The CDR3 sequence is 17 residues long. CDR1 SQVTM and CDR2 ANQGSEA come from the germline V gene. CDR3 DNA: TGCAGCGCCCAGAGGGGACAGGGGAGAGCAGGCACAGATACGCAGTATTTT. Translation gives CSAQRGQGRAGTDTQYF.